A single sample gave rise to the 24 T cell receptor beta chains below, sequenced in a study of blood T cell repertoires in COVID-19. Produced via immunoSEQ multiplex PCR; TCRdb's table is partial and in-frame only. The data hold about 180,000 clones, with around 83% observed a single time. Sequenced material: peripheral blood. Source of these receptors: a woman in her 70s with COVID-19, enrolled during active disease.

The chain recombines TRBV9 with TRBJ1-2; D is possibly TRBD1 (5 bases). Trimming shortened V by 5 bases and J by 7 bases, and 12 bases separated the two germline ends. CDR1 is SGDLS and CDR2 is YYNGEE in the germline V gene. CDR3 size: 12 residues. CDR3 sequence reads: CASSQGLGGYTF. CDR3 DNA sequence: TGTGCCAGCAGTCAGGGACTGGGTGGCTACACCTTC. The variable domain in full, completed from reference TRBV9 and TRBJ1-2, reads DSGVTQTPKHLITATGQRVTLRCSPRSGDLSVYWYQQSLDQGLQFLIQYYNGEERAKGNILERFSAQQFPDLHSELNLSSLELGDSALYFCASSQGLGGYTFGSGTRLTVV.

This clone was observed a handful of times. This chain connects TRBV7-6 to TRBJ1-4; 11 nucleotides agree with TRBD1. The CDR3 loop spans 15 amino acids. The J segment lost 6 bases and the V segment lost 5 bases, leaving 5 bases of the junction unmatched. The germline gives CDR1 SGHVS, CDR2 FNYEAQ. CDR3 sequence reads: CASSIGTGGYEKLFF. The CDR3 nucleotides read TGTGCCAGCAGCATAGGGACAGGGGGATATGAAAAACTGTTTTTT.

The rearrangement links TRBV6-5 to TRBJ2-3, with TRBD2 as a possible D gene (6 bases). CDR3 size: 12 residues. Trimming removed 1 base at V and 8 bases at J, with 7 bases between. Per germline, CDR1 MNHEY and CDR2 SVGAGI. CDR3 coding DNA: TGTGCCAGCAGTTACTTGGGAGGTACGCAGTATTTT. Protein sequence: CASSYLGGTQYF.

This chain links TRBV19 with TRBJ2-6; D possibly corresponds to TRBD1 (5 bases). This CDR3 spans 18 amino acids. V shed 8 bases and J shed 0 bases, with 20 bases lying between them. Germline loops: CDR1 LNHDA, CDR2 SQIVND (reference sequence). The CDR3 DNA reads as TGTGCCAGTTCCCCTGGGCGGCAGGGAAGCTCTGGGGCCAACGTCCTGACTTTC. It specifies CASSPGRQGSSGANVLTF.

The V and J genes are TRBV10-3 and TRBJ2-1; 9 nucleotides line up with TRBD2. Germline assignment: CDR1 ENHRY and CDR2 SYGVKD. J was trimmed by 7 bases and V by 6 bases; bases with no gene match: 10. The CDR3 sequence is 15 residues long. CDR3 region: CAISTGTSNRNEQFF. Written as DNA, the CDR3 is TGTGCCATCAGCACCGGGACTAGCAACAGGAATGAGCAGTTCTTC.

The chain uses TRBV19 and TRBJ2-3, with 12 bases aligning to TRBD2. The CDR3 extends over 16 amino acids. The V gene's germline CDR1 is LNHDA and CDR2 SQIVND (reference sequence). The V segment lost 4 bases and the J segment 4 bases; nucleotides outside the gene matches: 6. The CDR3 sequence: CASSTGLAGPADTQYF. The CDR3 bases are TGTGCCAGTAGTACCGGACTAGCGGGGCCGGCAGATACGCAGTATTTT.

The table lists this clone with a count of one. The V call is TRBV30, the J call TRBJ1-5, with D possibly matching TRBD1 (6 bases). CDR1 is GTSNPN, CDR2 SVGIG, per germline (reference sequence). V was cut by 3 bases and J by 4 bases, with 16 bases left in between. This CDR3 is 15 amino acids long. As DNA, the CDR3 is TGTGCCTGGAGCGCGGACAGCTACATTAATCAGCCCCAGCATTTT. It is translated as CAWSADSYINQPQHF.

The chain recombines TRBV5-1 with TRBJ1-6; no clear D gene. V was shortened by 3 bases and J by 8 bases, with 6 bases between the two germline ends. The length of the CDR3 is 12 residues. The germline gives CDR1 SGHRS, CDR2 YFSETQ. CDR3 amino acids: CASSSTDSPLHF. CDR3 sequence (DNA): TGCGCCAGCAGCTCTACCGATTCACCCCTCCACTTT.

The chain employs TRBV10-3 and TRBJ2-5; perhaps TRBD2 as D (5 bases). V was trimmed by 0 bases and J by 7 bases, leaving 9 bases between them. The germline V gene encodes CDR1 ENHRY and CDR2 SYGVKD. The CDR3 contains 13 residues. CDR3 sequence (DNA): TGTGCCATCAGTGAGTCGGCACTAGGGACCCAGTACTTC. It yields the protein CAISESALGTQYF.

This clone was detected only once. The J gene is TRBJ1-3, the V gene TRBV27; D is uncertain. Germline CDR1 MNHEY, CDR2 SMNVEV (reference sequence). Trimming took 2 bases from V and 3 from J, leaving 5 bases between them. The CDR3 has 13 residues. DNA for the CDR3: TGTGCCAGCAGTTTAAATCGTGGAAACACCATATATTTT. It is translated as CASSLNRGNTIYF.

The chain couples TRBV4-3 to TRBJ2-1; TRBD2 matches at 7 bases. V trimming: 0 bases; J trimming: 7 bases; junction bases outside the gene matches: 9. From germline, CDR1 is LGHNA and CDR2 YSLEER. CDR3 length: 16 residues. The chain's CDR3 is CASSQEGLGTNNEQFF. Written as DNA, the CDR3 is TGCGCCAGCAGCCAAGAGGGGCTTGGGACTAATAATGAGCAGTTCTTC.

The chain uses TRBV10-3 and TRBJ2-3; 9 nucleotides match TRBD2. The V gene's germline CDR1 is ENHRY and CDR2 SYGVKD. This CDR3 has 16 residues. The V and J ends lost 5 bases and 2 bases, in that order; junction bases with no gene match: 8. CDR3 residues: CAISRSAGGLTDTQYF. For the CDR3, the DNA is TGTGCCATCAGTAGATCAGCGGGAGGACTCACAGATACGCAGTATTTT.

The chain combines TRBV6-6 with TRBJ2-3, with TRBD1 identical over 7 bases. CDR3 size: 16 residues. Germline assignment: CDR1 MNHNY and CDR2 SVGAGI (reference sequence). The J segment lost 1 base and the V segment lost 5 bases, leaving 9 bases of the junction unmatched. CDR3 region: CASSPGGQRRTDTQYF. In DNA, the CDR3 is TGTGCCAGCAGTCCTGGGGGACAGAGACGCACAGATACGCAGTATTTT.

This chain links TRBV30 with TRBJ1-2; D is perhaps TRBD1 (5 bases). Trimming took 4 bases from V and 0 from J, leaving 12 bases between them. This CDR3 comprises 14 residues. Germline lookup yields CDR1 GTSNPN and CDR2 SVGIG (reference sequence). The CDR3 region is CAWTSTAANYGYTF. In nucleotides, the CDR3 is TGTGCCTGGACCTCGACAGCAGCTAACTATGGCTACACCTTC.

The J gene is TRBJ2-5, the V gene TRBV2; D might be TRBD1 (6 bases). The CDR3 sequence is 15 residues long. Germline CDR1 reads SNHLY; CDR2 reads FYNNEI. V lost 2 bases, J lost 3 bases, and 13 bases lay in between. CDR3 sequence reads: CASSETGTTKETQYF. The CDR3 coding sequence is TGTGCCAGCAGTGAAACCGGGACAACCAAAGAGACCCAGTACTTC.

The chain recombines TRBV3-1 (or the pseudogene TRBV3-2) with TRBJ2-5; D is unresolved. The CDR3 is 13 residues long. The V end was cut by 3 bases, the J end by 5 bases, with 10 bases between. From germline, CDR1 is LGHDT and CDR2 YNNKEL (reference sequence). CDR3 DNA: TGTGCCAGCAGCCATTCCAGGTGGGAGACCCAGTACTTC. Protein sequence: CASSHSRWETQYF.

The V call is TRBV30, the J call TRBJ1-2; D ambiguous. Trimming removed 6 bases from V and 8 bases from J, with 7 bases in between. The CDR3 contains 9 residues. Germline CDR1 is GTSNPN and CDR2 is SVGIG (reference sequence). Written as DNA, the CDR3 is TGTGCCTGCGATCTAGGCTACACCTTC. Protein sequence: CACDLGYTF.

The chain links TRBV9 to TRBJ2-3; 16 positions match TRBD2. V lost 3 bases to trimming and J lost 4 bases; unmatched junction nucleotides: 5. CDR1 and CDR2 from the germline V gene are SGDLS and YYNGEE. This CDR3 contains 17 residues. CDR3 nucleotides: TGTGCCAGCAGCGCGGGACTAGCGGGAGGGTTGGCAGATACGCAGTATTTT. Protein product: CASSAGLAGGLADTQYF.

This clone was seen only a few times. The gene calls are TRBV6-2 or TRBV6-3 and TRBJ2-7; 7 bases agree with TRBD1. The trim removed 6 bases at V and 6 bases at J, leaving 14 bases unmatched. CDR3 length: 15 amino acids. From germline, CDR1 is MNHEY and CDR2 SVGEGT. CDR3 residues: CASSPLDRVKGEQYF. The CDR3 coding sequence is TGTGCCAGCAGCCCACTTGACAGGGTGAAGGGCGAGCAGTACTTC.

This chain connects TRBV19 to TRBJ2-7, with no clear D. Between the trimmed V and J ends, which lost 3 bases and 2 bases, there was a span of 8 bases. Germline CDR1 is LNHDA and CDR2 is SQIVND (reference sequence). This CDR3 has 13 amino acids. The chain's CDR3 is CASSIKSTYEQYF. As DNA, the CDR3 is TGTGCCAGTAGTATCAAATCAACCTACGAGCAGTACTTC.

The J gene is TRBJ2-7, the V gene TRBV11-3; D may be TRBD2 (5 bases). The germline V gene encodes CDR1 SGHNT and CDR2 YENEEA. V lost 3 bases and J 8 bases, leaving 11 bases between the germline ends. The CDR3 extends over 12 amino acids. The CDR3 spells CASSLRTGKQYF. The CDR3 DNA is TGTGCCAGCAGCTTGAGGACGGGGAAGCAGTACTTC.

V is TRBV9 and J is TRBJ2-5, with TRBD1 matching over 8 bases. The germline gives CDR1 SGDLS, CDR2 YYNGEE. This CDR3 has 14 amino acids. The V segment lost 6 bases and the J segment 4 bases; nucleotides outside the gene matches: 8. In nucleotides, the CDR3 is TGTGCCAGCACGCCAGGACAGGGTCGAGAGACCCAGTACTTC. Translation: CASTPGQGRETQYF. The full variable domain, completed using reference TRBV9 and TRBJ2-5, is DSGVTQTPKHLITATGQRVTLRCSPRSGDLSVYWYQQSLDQGLQFLIQYYNGEERAKGNILERFSAQQFPDLHSELNLSSLELGDSALYFCASTPGQGRETQYFGPGTRLLVL.

The sample holds many counts of this clone. This sequence joins TRBV19 and TRBJ2-1, with D possibly matching TRBD2 (5 bases). The CDR3 is 13 residues long. Trimming removed 1 base at V and 8 bases at J, with 9 bases between. CDR1 is LNHDA and CDR2 is SQIVND in the germline V gene (reference sequence). CDR3 amino acids: CASSIVGGHEQFF. In nucleotides, the CDR3 is TGTGCCAGTAGTATAGTCGGCGGGCATGAGCAGTTCTTC.

This chain connects TRBV5-4 to TRBJ2-3; 11 positions agree with TRBD2. CDR1 is SGHNT and CDR2 is YYREEE in the germline V gene (reference sequence). This CDR3 contains 16 residues. J was trimmed by 2 bases and V by 2 bases; bases with no gene match: 4. The CDR3 bases are TGTGCCAGCAGCTTTAGCGGGAGGGCAACCACAGATACGCAGTATTTT. Protein sequence: CASSFSGRATTDTQYF.